The clone carrying this TCR beta chain has a handful of counts. The antigen is unknown. This sample is drawn from a study of shared clonotypes between healthy human individuals. Study-wide points: Sorted-subset sequencing, rarefaction showed, was incomplete despite large depth.

Trimming took off 2 bases at V and 0 bases at J, with 14 bases between the two ends. Germline V gene sequence: CDR1 GTSNPN, CDR2 SVGIG (reference sequence). This CDR3 is built from 16 residues. CD45RO+ cells and CCR7-negative CD45RA+ TemRA cells were combined as CD8 memory. The data were produced by immunoSEQ multiplex PCR, yet TCRdb's version contains in-frame clones alone and is incomplete. The repertoire holds under 120,000 clones, with about 72% as singletons. Sequencing input: memory CD8+ T cells sorted from blood. The subset denotes: CD45RO+ cells pooled with CCR7-negative TemRA cells. This clonotype was obtained from a woman aged 25 to 39 in good health. The chain is built from TRBV30 and TRBJ1-5; a possible D gene is TRBD1 (5 bases). The CDR3 here is CAWSWGGIYSNQPQHF. Here the CDR3 DNA reads TGTGCCTGGAGTTGGGGCGGAATATATAGCAATCAGCCCCAGCATTTT.